This T cell receptor beta chain was captured by sequencing in a study of T cell responses to AZD1222 COVID-19 vaccine. Study findings and constraints: Just five or six AZD1222 recipients were seropositive at baseline. Spike-specific TCR breadth and depth were elevated following two AZD1222 doses.

The data were produced by immunoSEQ multiplex PCR, yet TCRdb's version contains in-frame clones alone and is incomplete. Among 70,000 or so clones, roughly 86% were seen once, and the ten largest hold roughly 7.4%. Details on this clone: Its antigen is unidentified.

Unmatched junction bases numbered 3, after V lost 0 bases and J lost 7 bases. CDR3 length: 15 residues. In germline, CDR1 is MRHNA, CDR2 SNTAGT. The chain has TRBV6-4 and TRBJ2-1; 10 bases are a match to TRBD2. The source of this sequence is an adult in good health. The sequencing used peripheral blood, collected on day 0 of AZD1222 vaccination. This CDR3 reads CASSDSSGGANEQFF. CDR3 coding DNA: TGTGCCAGCAGTGACTCGAGCGGGGGGGCGAATGAGCAGTTCTTC.